The clone carrying this T cell receptor beta chain was picked up one time. Sorting used thawed, overnight-rested PBMC stained with anti-CD3, a viability dye and GMM-loaded CD1B tetramer. The CD1B tetramers carried C32 glucose monomycolate purified from Rhodococcus equi. Tetramer-sorted PBMC had been CD14 monocyte-depleted before freezing. Trimming took 3 bases from V and 3 from J; bases not matched to a gene: 1. Germline CDR1 is SGHNT and CDR2 is YENEEA. This CDR3 has 14 residues. The sample comes from a study of T cells in tuberculosis. Whole-study context: The T cells targeted glucose monomycolate, a mycobacterial lipid, via CD1B.

Study conclusions and caveats: Some low-affinity tetramer-binding T cells may be absent from this sample.

Chain pairing is unknown; alpha and beta were sequenced separately. Repertoires were generated with immunoSEQ multiplex PCR, while TCRdb's copy carries only in-frame clones and drops some. Of 61,000 or so clones in the sample, around 86% are singletons; the top ten hold around 13%. The chain is built from TRBV11-3 and TRBJ2-7; the match to TRBD2 covers 11 bases. Source material: CD1b-GMM tetramer-negative cells sorted from PBMCs. The TCR originated in an adult woman with latent tuberculosis. For the CDR3, the DNA is TGTGCCAGCAGCTTTAGCGGGGGGGTCTACGAGCAGTACTTC. This translates into CASSFSGGVYEQYF. The full variable domain, its missing parts supplied by reference TRBV11-3 and TRBJ2-7, is EAGVVQSPRYKIIEKKQPVAFWCNPISGHNTLYWYLQNLGQGPELLIRYENEEAVDDSQLPKDRFSAERLKGVDSTLKIQPAELGDSAVYLCASSFSGGVYEQYFGPGTRLTVT.